The sequence of this T cell receptor (beta chain) was determined in a study of early T cells in non-severe SARS-CoV-2 infection. Study background: Sequencing targeted bulk RNA from unsorted whole blood, leaving chains unpaired.

This clonotype was counted between two and nine times. Its antigen is unidentified. General study findings and limits: VDJdb-based matching was biased toward anti-spike CD8 responses and missed private and CD4 specificities.

In the library, individual cDNA molecules carried attached unique molecular identifiers. A single record per CDR3 protein comes from TCRdb applying MiXCR to the 5' RACE reads. This sample has about 44,000 distinct CDR3 sequences, with under 30% found just once. The CDR3 is 15 residues long. V gave up 4 bases and J gave up 7 bases; unmatched junction bases: 10. Germline V gene sequence: CDR1 SEHNR, CDR2 FQNEAQ (reference sequence). The sequence derives from an adult who was a healthcare worker with PCR-confirmed SARS-CoV-2 infection or an uninfected control (not recorded which). The sequencing here drew on whole blood, taken at baseline. V and J are TRBV7-9 and TRBJ2-3; the match to TRBD1 covers 8 bases. CDR3 amino acids: CASSWRDRPGNTQYF. Here the CDR3 DNA reads TGTGCCAGCAGCTGGCGGGACAGGCCGGGAAATACGCAGTATTTT. Complete variable domain (other parts from reference TRBV7-9 and TRBJ2-3): DTGVSQNPRHKITKRGQNVTFRCDPISEHNRLYWYRQTLGQGPEFLTYFQNEAQLEKSRLLSDRFSAERPKGSFSTLEIQRTEQGDSAMYLCASSWRDRPGNTQYFGPGTRLTVL.